Shown below are 22 T cell receptor beta chains from a single sample sequenced in a study of T cells after yellow fever vaccination. TCRdb ran MiXCR on the 5' RACE reads and lists one entry per CDR3 protein. The sample includes 9,500 to 15,000 distinct CDR3 sequences, around 5.8% of them seen just once. The starting material was PBMCs, either bulk or a sorted T-cell subset (CD4+, CD8+, memory, or dextramer-sorted; not recorded which), obtained on the day of the yellow fever booster vaccination. The source of these receptors is a man younger than 40 who received the YFV17D yellow fever vaccine.

Sample share makes this clonotype medium-sized. The chain uses TRBV12-3 or TRBV12-4 and TRBJ2-5; 15 bases are a match to TRBD2. The length of the CDR3 is 16 residues. V trimming: 5 bases; J trimming: 6 bases; junction bases outside the gene matches: 7. The CDR3 DNA reads TGTGCCAGCAGTAACCGGACTAGCGGGAGGGGGAAGACCCAGTACTTC. It codes for CASSNRTSGRGKTQYF.

This clonotype has a handful of counts. This may be a read error, as it is one base from a much larger clone. The chain couples TRBV5-4 to TRBJ2-5; 8 bases match TRBD2. The V gene end was trimmed by 0 bases and the J gene end by 1 base; junction bases not matched to a gene: 5. The CDR3 is made up of 16 amino acids. Looked up from germline, CDR1 is SGHNT and CDR2 is YYREEE (reference sequence). The CDR3, as DNA: TGTGCCAGCAGCTTGGATACTAGCGGCTTCCAAGAGACCCAGTACTTC. It specifies CASSLDTSGFQETQYF.

In this sample, this clonotype is medium-sized. This rearrangement joins TRBV5-6 to TRBJ2-3; D uncertain. The V end was cut by 0 bases, the J end by 5 bases, with 7 bases between. This CDR3 region has 13 residues. Germline assignment: CDR1 SGHDT and CDR2 YYEEEE. CDR3 DNA sequence: TGTGCCAGCAGCTTGGCCGGCGGAGATACGCAGTATTTT. Protein sequence: CASSLAGGDTQYF.

This clonotype is judged medium-sized. The rearrangement links TRBV20-1 to TRBJ2-7; possible D gene TRBD2, 6 bases. The germline V and J ends were trimmed by 3 bases and 0 bases, with 15 bases remaining between them. Per germline, CDR1 DFQATT and CDR2 SNEGSKA (reference sequence). This CDR3 is built from 15 residues. For the CDR3, the DNA is TGCAGTGCTAGCCCACTGGGACTGCACTCCTACGAGCAGTACTTC. Translated, it gives CSASPLGLHSYEQYF.

This clonotype has ten or more counts. J is TRBJ2-1 and V is TRBV7-3; 8 nucleotides agree with TRBD1. V was pared by 1 base and J by 6 bases, with 8 bases of the junction left unmatched. Germline V gene data show CDR1 as SGHTA and CDR2 as FQGTGA. The CDR3 sequence is 16 residues long. The CDR3 loop reads CASSLIAGTGSNEQFF. In DNA, the CDR3 is TGTGCCAGCAGCTTAATCGCCGGGACAGGTAGCAATGAGCAGTTCTTC.

The V and J genes are TRBV5-5 and TRBJ2-1; 11 nucleotides align to TRBD1. Germline CDR1 and CDR2: SGHKS and YYEKEE (reference sequence). The CDR3 extends over 15 amino acids. The ends lost 8 bases at V and 2 bases at J; junction bases unmatched: 6. The CDR3, as DNA: TGTGCCAGGGGCCCGGGACAGGGGGCCTACAATGAGCAGTTCTTC. It is translated as CARGPGQGAYNEQFF.

In its sample, this clonotype is medium-sized. The V call is TRBV5-1, the J call TRBJ2-7; the match to TRBD2 covers 10 bases. This CDR3 is 16 amino acids long. After removal of 1 base from V and 4 bases from J, the junction contained 8 bases not matched to a gene. The germline gives CDR1 SGHRS, CDR2 YFSETQ. The CDR3 region is CASSLLAGVSMYEQYF. The CDR3 DNA sequence: TGCGCCAGCAGCTTGCTAGCGGGAGTTTCGATGTACGAGCAGTACTTC.

This clonotype showed up many times. The chain links TRBV12-3 or TRBV12-4 to TRBJ2-1; D possibly corresponds to TRBD2 (5 bases). The CDR3 covers 13 residues. Trimming stripped 9 bases from V and 11 bases from J, with 20 bases between. The CDR3 loop is CASTEPGLTQQFF. In nucleotides, the CDR3 is TGTGCCAGTACTGAACCCGGACTCACGCAGCAGTTCTTC.

This clonotype was observed at least ten times. The rearrangement uses TRBV29-1 and TRBJ1-4; tentative D call: TRBD1 (5 bases). Germline CDR1 is SQVTM and CDR2 is ANQGSEA. Trimming shortened V by 7 bases and J by 5 bases, and 11 bases separated the two germline ends. The CDR3 has 12 amino acids. The CDR3 sequence is CSGGRGNEKLFF. The CDR3 DNA reads TGCAGCGGGGGACGGGGCAATGAAAAACTGTTTTTT.

In its sample, this clonotype is medium-sized. The V call is TRBV20-1, the J call TRBJ2-3, with D perhaps TRBD2 (5 bases). Germline V gene sequence: CDR1 DFQATT, CDR2 SNEGSKA (reference sequence). V lost 1 base and J 1 base, leaving 12 bases between the germline ends. This CDR3 is built from 15 residues. The CDR3 DNA follows: TGCAGTGCTAGAGCCCTAGCTGTCGGCACAGATACGCAGTATTTT. Translation: CSARALAVGTDTQYF.

The V gene is TRBV6-1, the J gene TRBJ1-2, with a weak D call TRBD1 (6 bases). The V end lost 6 bases, the J end lost 8 bases, and 16 bases lay between the germline ends. Germline V gene lookup returns CDR1 MNHNS and CDR2 SASEGT. The CDR3 loop spans 13 amino acids. CDR3 sequence: CASSGQSYGGYTF. The CDR3 DNA is TGTGCCAGCAGCGGACAGTCCTATGGAGGCTACACCTTC.

The table lists this clonotype with many counts. The V gene is TRBV20-1, the J gene TRBJ1-2; D is uncertain. The germline V gene encodes CDR1 DFQATT and CDR2 SNEGSKA (reference sequence). V lost 0 bases, J lost 0 bases, and 14 bases lay in between. The CDR3 is 16 amino acids. The CDR3 sequence: CSAREGQASTNYGYTF. For the CDR3, the DNA is TGCAGTGCTAGAGAAGGGCAGGCTAGTACTAACTATGGCTACACCTTC.

This clonotype was observed many times. The chain recombines TRBV5-1 with TRBJ2-5; TRBD2 aligns across 9 bases. Germline V lookup: CDR1 SGHRS, CDR2 YFSETQ. The CDR3 spans 15 residues. V shed 0 bases, J shed 5 bases, and the junction held 5 bases outside the gene matches. The CDR3 DNA follows: TGCGCCAGCAGCTTGGGTAGCGGGAGTGGGGAGACCCAGTACTTC. This gives the protein CASSLGSGSGETQYF.

The table lists this clonotype with many counts. V and J are TRBV4-3 and TRBJ1-2; D might be TRBD1 (5 bases). This CDR3 comprises 15 residues. With 0 bases removed from V and 5 bases from J, the gap between germline ends came to 13 bases. Germline values: CDR1 LGHNA, CDR2 YSLEER. Here the CDR3 reads CASSQDRDSWYGYTF. As DNA, the CDR3 is TGCGCCAGCAGCCAAGATCGGGACTCTTGGTATGGCTACACCTTC.

This clonotype was observed many times. In DNA form, the CDR3 reads TGTGCCAGCAGTTCTGACAGGGGGGATGAAAAACTGTTTTTT. Protein product: CASSSDRGDEKLFF. The V gene is TRBV12-3 or TRBV12-4, the J gene TRBJ1-4; 9 bases align to TRBD1. J lost 6 bases, V lost 4 bases, and 3 bases had no gene match. The CDR3 consists of 14 residues.

At least ten counts were recorded for this clonotype. DNA for the CDR3: TGTGCCAGCAGCCCCCCTCCAGGGGAAGGCAATGAGCAGTTCTTC. This sequence encodes CASSPPPGEGNEQFF. The rearrangement links TRBV9 to TRBJ2-1, with D maybe TRBD1 (6 bases). V was trimmed by 4 bases and J by 6 bases, leaving 17 bases between them. CDR1 SGDLS and CDR2 YYNGEE come from the germline V gene. This CDR3 has 15 residues.

Ten or more counts support this clonotype. This chain's CDR3 is CASSSPGTSGSHTQYF. Written as DNA, the CDR3 is TGTGCCAGCAGCTCCCCCGGGACTAGCGGGAGTCATACGCAGTATTTT. V and J are TRBV9 and TRBJ2-3, with 14 nucleotides matching TRBD2. In germline, CDR1 is SGDLS, CDR2 YYNGEE. This CDR3 comprises 16 residues. The V and J ends lost 4 bases and 7 bases, in that order; junction bases with no gene match: 8. The whole variable domain, remainder taken from reference TRBV9 and TRBJ2-3, is DSGVTQTPKHLITATGQRVTLRCSPRSGDLSVYWYQQSLDQGLQFLIQYYNGEERAKGNILERFSAQQFPDLHSELNLSSLELGDSALYFCASSSPGTSGSHTQYFGPGTRLTVL.

This clonotype was seen many times. The chain employs TRBV5-6 and TRBJ1-4; D gene unclear. V was cut by 0 bases and J by 4 bases, with 10 bases left in between. The CDR3 has 15 amino acids. Germline V gene lookup returns CDR1 SGHDT and CDR2 YYEEEE. The CDR3 sequence is CASSLAWAINEKLFF. The CDR3, as DNA: TGTGCCAGCAGCTTGGCCTGGGCGATTAATGAAAAACTGTTTTTT.

Ten or more counts support this clonotype. This rearrangement joins TRBV27 to TRBJ2-5; 8 bases match TRBD1. This CDR3 contains 17 residues. Germline V CDR1 and CDR2: MNHEY, SMNVEV (reference sequence). After removal of 3 bases from V and 5 bases from J, the junction contained 14 bases not matched to a gene. The CDR3 nucleotides read TGTGCCAGCAGTTTCCTCAACAGGGGGTCCCCCTGGGAGACCCAGTACTTC. Protein: CASSFLNRGSPWETQYF.

This clonotype is medium-sized within its sample. The genes are TRBV5-1 and TRBJ2-5; a possible D gene is TRBD2 (5 bases). This CDR3 is built from 15 residues. V lost 4 bases and J 4 bases, leaving 17 bases between the germline ends. CDR1 and CDR2 from the germline V gene are SGHRS and YFSETQ. The CDR3 reads CASSATYREGETQYF. The CDR3 region has the DNA TGCGCCAGCAGCGCAACCTACCGTGAGGGAGAGACCCAGTACTTC.

This clonotype was seen many times. J is TRBJ2-7 and V is TRBV3-1, with 11 bases aligning to TRBD2. Germline V gives CDR1 LGHDT, CDR2 YNNKEL (reference sequence). V shed 4 bases, J shed 8 bases, and the junction held 13 bases outside the gene matches. This CDR3 is 16 amino acids long. In DNA, the CDR3 is TGTGCCAGCAGCCCTTCAATAGCGGGAGGGCCGATGAAGCAGTACTTC. Its protein is CASSPSIAGGPMKQYF.

The V call is TRBV7-2, the J call TRBJ2-1, with TRBD2 matching 12 bases. The CDR3 runs to 17 residues. CDR1 and CDR2 from the germline V gene are SGHTA and FQGNSA. V lost 3 bases and J lost 3; bases outside the gene matches: 6. CDR3 amino acids: CASSFSSGRANYNEQFF. DNA for the CDR3: TGTGCCAGCAGCTTCTCTAGCGGGAGGGCGAACTACAATGAGCAGTTCTTC. The variable domain in full, completed from reference TRBV7-2 and TRBJ2-1, reads GAGVSQSPSNKVTEKGKDVELRCDPISGHTALYWYRQSLGQGLEFLIYFQGNSAPDKSGLPSDRFSAERTGGSVSTLTIQRTQQEDSAVYLCASSFSSGRANYNEQFFGPGTRLTVL.